The 11 T cell receptor beta chains in this list originate from one sample, sequenced in a study of T cell repertoires in cytomegalovirus infection. MiXCR was run by TCRdb on the reads, yielding one entry per CDR3 protein. Found here are more than 400,000 distinct CDR3 sequences, about a quarter of them singletons; the top ten hold 13%. Material for sequencing was PBMCs. The source is a human donor in good health (CMV status not recorded). Some clones in this sample may be carry-over from other donors' samples.

This clonotype was seen a few times. This sequence joins TRBV28 and TRBJ2-3; 9 nucleotides align to TRBD1. V shed 7 bases, J shed 5 bases, and the junction held 7 bases outside the gene matches. The CDR3 has 14 residues. From germline, CDR1 is MDHEN and CDR2 SYDVKM. The DNA for the CDR3 is TGTGCCAGCATCCTACAGGGGGCCGTAGATACGCAGTATTTT. Residues: CASILQGAVDTQYF. Based on the CDR3 plus reference TRBV28 and TRBJ2-3, the full variable domain is DVKVTQSSRYLVKRTGEKVFLECVQDMDHENMFWYRQDPGLGLRLIYFSYDVKMKEKGDIPEGYSVSREKKERFSLILESASTNQTSMYLCASILQGAVDTQYFGPGTRLTVL.

The J gene is TRBJ2-1, the V gene TRBV12-5; 7 bases map to TRBD2. CDR1 LGHNT and CDR2 FRNRAP come from the germline V gene. With V trimmed by 6 bases and J by 1 base, 12 bases remained unmatched. The CDR3 length is 17 residues. This CDR3 is CASGIVAGKLSYNEQFF. As DNA, the CDR3 is TGTGCTAGTGGCATTGTAGCGGGCAAGCTTTCCTACAATGAGCAGTTCTTC.

The sample holds a few counts of this clonotype. V gene TRBV7-8 combines with J gene TRBJ1-3; 8 bases line up with TRBD1. This CDR3 comprises 17 residues. V gave up 5 bases and J gave up 0 bases; unmatched junction bases: 9. Looked up from germline, CDR1 is SGHVS and CDR2 is FQNEAQ. In DNA form, the CDR3 reads TGTGCCAGCAGCCATAGGCCGGGACAGGTCTCTGGAAACACCATATATTTT. Its protein product is CASSHRPGQVSGNTIYF. Variable domain in full (rest from reference TRBV7-8 and TRBJ1-3): GAGVSQSPRYKVAKRGQDVALRCDPISGHVSLFWYQQALGQGPEFLTYFQNEAQLDKSGLPSDRFFAERPEGSVSTLKIQRTQQEDSAVYLCASSHRPGQVSGNTIYFGEGSWLTVV.

The sample holds a few counts of this clonotype. This CDR3 reads CASSYWRGGGTGELFF. The CDR3 coding sequence is TGTGCCAGCAGTTATTGGCGGGGGGGGGGCACCGGGGAGCTGTTTTTT. The J gene is TRBJ2-2, the V gene TRBV6-5; 9 bases align to TRBD2. CDR1 and CDR2 from the germline V gene are MNHEY and SVGAGI. J was trimmed by 4 bases and V by 3 bases; bases with no gene match: 6. This CDR3 is 16 amino acids long.

This clonotype was seen a handful of times. V is TRBV18 and J is TRBJ2-1, with 7 bases fitting TRBD1. Trimming at V came to 0 bases and at J to 8 bases, leaving 4 bases not matched to a gene. From germline, CDR1 is KGHSH and CDR2 LQKENI. The CDR3 has 14 residues. The CDR3 DNA follows: TGTGCCAGCTCACCACCGGACAGGTTCGATGAGCAGTTCTTC. Protein sequence: CASSPPDRFDEQFF.

The V call is TRBV24-1, the J call TRBJ2-7; D call uncertain. Trimming cost V 7 bases and J 5 bases, with 20 bases left between them. Germline CDR1 KGHDR, CDR2 SFDVKD. The CDR3 spans 15 residues. This chain's CDR3 is CATSPRALQPNEQYF. Here the CDR3 DNA reads TGTGCCACCAGCCCCCGGGCCCTTCAACCCAACGAGCAGTACTTC.

This chain connects TRBV12-3 or TRBV12-4 to TRBJ2-2; D may match TRBD1 or TRBD2 (5 bases each). Trimming pared 5 bases from V and 1 base from J, leaving 11 bases between. CDR3 length: 15 amino acids. CDR3 nucleotide sequence: TGTGCCAGCAGTCACACGGGACGGAACACCGGGGAGCTGTTTTTT. The encoded protein is CASSHTGRNTGELFF.

The J gene is TRBJ2-5, the V gene TRBV20-1, with 7 bases lining up with TRBD2. This CDR3 comprises 13 residues. Losses at the gene ends were 5 bases for V and 1 base for J; bases not matched to a gene: 4. CDR1 is DFQATT and CDR2 is SNEGSKA in the germline V gene (reference sequence). In nucleotides, the CDR3 is TGCAGTGCTGGGGGACTACTCCAAGAGACCCAGTACTTC. Its protein is CSAGGLLQETQYF.

This clonotype appeared a few times. This sequence joins TRBV5-4 and TRBJ2-3; D unresolved. V was shortened by 4 bases and J by 1 base, with 10 bases between the two germline ends. The CDR3 contains 14 residues. Looked up from germline, CDR1 is SGHNT and CDR2 is YYREEE (reference sequence). The CDR3 DNA is TGTGCCAGCAGCCTCCCCTCGGGCACAGATACGCAGTATTTT. This translates into CASSLPSGTDTQYF.

The chain is built from TRBV6-5 and TRBJ2-2, with TRBD2 matching 9 bases. Germline V gives CDR1 MNHEY, CDR2 SVGAGI. The CDR3 covers 15 residues. With V trimmed by 7 bases and J by 4 bases, 7 bases remained unmatched. Here the CDR3 reads CASMLVAGVTGELFF. In DNA, the CDR3 is TGTGCCAGCATGTTGGTAGCGGGAGTCACCGGGGAGCTGTTTTTT.

The sample holds many counts of this clonotype. V usage is TRBV7-8 and J usage is TRBJ1-6, with 9 bases fitting TRBD1. The CDR3 contains 16 residues. The germline V gene encodes CDR1 SGHVS and CDR2 FQNEAQ. Trimming cost V 5 bases and J 10 bases; bases outside gene matches: 12. This CDR3 is CASSPTSGTGWSPLHF. The CDR3 region has the DNA TGTGCCAGCAGCCCCACGTCCGGGACAGGGTGGTCACCCCTCCACTTT.